A selection of T cell receptor beta chains follows, all from one sample in a study of T cells in Graves' hyperthyroidism and ophthalmopathy. One entry per CDR3 protein results from TCRdb running MiXCR on the multiplex PCR reads. Among fewer than 750,000 distinct CDR3 sequences listed, just over 45% were seen once. The sequenced sample was peripheral blood or thyroid tissue (not recorded which). Receptors originate from a woman between 18 and 30 years old with Graves' hyperthyroidism. The CDR3 runs from the conserved cysteine through the conserved F or W. A D gene is named only where the DNA matches it firmly. Size is omitted from some rows. Given values are once, few, many or a class for expanded clones.

v_gene: TRBV2; d_gene: TRBD1; abundance: -; j_gene: TRBJ1-6; CDR3aa: CASRGQGSHNSPLHF; CDR3nt: TGTGCCAGCAGAGGACAGGGGTCCCATAATTCACCCCTCCACTTT
v_gene: TRBV7-2; d_gene: TRBD1; abundance: many; j_gene: TRBJ1-2; CDR3aa: CASSPDRENYGYTF; CDR3nt: TGTGCCAGCAGCCCGGACAGGGAGAACTATGGCTACACCTTC
v_gene: TRBV3-1; d_gene: -; abundance: few; j_gene: TRBJ2-5; CDR3aa: CASSPGRAGTQYF; CDR3nt: TGTGCCAGCTCTCCCGGGCGCGCCGGGACCCAGTACTTC
v_gene: TRBV27; d_gene: -; abundance: many; j_gene: TRBJ1-5; CDR3aa: CASSPRPEGGSQPQHF; CDR3nt: TGTGCCAGCAGTCCGCGCCCGGAGGGTGGGTCTCAGCCCCAGCATTTT
v_gene: TRBV4-2; d_gene: -; abundance: many; j_gene: TRBJ1-2; CDR3aa: CASSPLPENYGYTF; CDR3nt: TGTGCCAGCAGCCCCCTCCCGGAGAACTATGGCTACACCTTC
v_gene: TRBV2; d_gene: -; abundance: -; j_gene: TRBJ1-4; CDR3aa: CASTPGGSFTEKLFF; CDR3nt: TGTGCCAGCACCCCAGGTGGGTCGTTTACTGAAAAACTGTTTTTT
v_gene: TRBV25-1; d_gene: TRBD1; abundance: many; j_gene: TRBJ1-5; CDR3aa: CASSEDQGAGQPQHF; CDR3nt: TGTGCCAGCAGTGAGGATCAGGGGGCAGGACAGCCCCAGCATTTT
v_gene: TRBV7-3; d_gene: -; abundance: few; j_gene: TRBJ2-1; CDR3aa: CASSLAYGGEQFF; CDR3nt: TGTGCCAGCAGCTTAGCGTATGGGGGTGAGCAGTTCTTC
v_gene: TRBV4-3; d_gene: -; abundance: -; j_gene: TRBJ2-7; CDR3aa: CASSQEQGEAYEQYF; CDR3nt: TGCGCCAGCAGCCAAGAGCAGGGAGAGGCCTACGAGCAGTACTTC
v_gene: TRBV7-8; d_gene: -; abundance: many; j_gene: TRBJ2-2; CDR3aa: CASSLAVRATGELFF; CDR3nt: TGTGCCAGCAGCTTAGCCGTCAGGGCGACCGGGGAGCTGTTTTTT
v_gene: TRBV24-1; d_gene: TRBD1; abundance: -; j_gene: TRBJ2-7; CDR3aa: CATNPGTGVDEQYF; CDR3nt: TGTGCCACCAACCCCGGGACAGGGGTCGACGAGCAGTACTTC
v_gene: TRBV6-1; d_gene: TRBD2; abundance: many; j_gene: TRBJ2-7; CDR3aa: CASRGGSEFEQYF; CDR3nt: TGTGCCAGCAGGGGCGGGAGTGAATTCGAGCAGTACTTC
v_gene: TRBV7-6; d_gene: -; abundance: many; j_gene: TRBJ1-3; CDR3aa: CASSLEGTSSGNTIYF; CDR3nt: TGTGCCAGCAGCTTAGAGGGGACCAGCTCTGGAAACACCATATATTTT
v_gene: TRBV2; d_gene: -; abundance: many; j_gene: TRBJ1-2; CDR3aa: CASRTRNYGYTF; CDR3nt: TGTGCCAGCCGAACGAGGAACTATGGCTACACCTTC
v_gene: TRBV7-8; d_gene: -; abundance: -; j_gene: TRBJ2-7; CDR3aa: CASSTDRMVYTSYEQYF; CDR3nt: TGTGCCAGCAGCACAGATCGAATGGTATACACCTCCTACGAGCAGTACTTC
v_gene: TRBV2; d_gene: -; abundance: few; j_gene: TRBJ2-5; CDR3aa: CASSLDSETQYF; CDR3nt: TGTGCCAGCAGTTTGGACTCGGAGACCCAGTACTTC
v_gene: TRBV7-2; d_gene: TRBD1; abundance: many; j_gene: TRBJ2-2; CDR3aa: CASRYRTGSDHGELFF; CDR3nt: TGTGCCAGCAGATACCGGACAGGGAGTGATCACGGGGAGCTGTTTTTT
v_gene: TRBV7-9; d_gene: -; abundance: -; j_gene: TRBJ2-7; CDR3aa: CASSPGGSLGEQYF; CDR3nt: TGTGCCAGCAGCCCCGGTGGCTCCTTAGGAGAGCAGTACTTC
v_gene: TRBV27; d_gene: TRBD1; abundance: few; j_gene: TRBJ1-5; CDR3aa: CASSSRRQGARQPQHF; CDR3nt: TGTGCCAGCAGTTCCCGCCGACAGGGGGCTAGGCAGCCCCAGCATTTT
v_gene: TRBV29-1; d_gene: -; abundance: -; j_gene: TRBJ1-5; CDR3aa: CSVRQGNQPQHF; CDR3nt: TGCAGCGTTAGACAGGGCAATCAGCCCCAGCATTTT
v_gene: TRBV10-2; d_gene: TRBD2; abundance: -; j_gene: TRBJ2-5; CDR3aa: CASSGSGGQETQYF; CDR3nt: TGCGCCAGCAGTGGATCGGGAGGGCAAGAGACCCAGTACTTC
v_gene: TRBV6-1; d_gene: -; abundance: many; j_gene: TRBJ1-1; CDR3aa: CASTENTEAFF; CDR3nt: TGTGCCAGCACCGAGAACACTGAAGCTTTCTTT
v_gene: TRBV7-9; d_gene: -; abundance: -; j_gene: TRBJ1-1; CDR3aa: CASSLARYTEAFF; CDR3nt: TGTGCCAGCAGCTTAGCGCGGTACACTGAAGCTTTCTTT
v_gene: TRBV29-1; d_gene: TRBD2; abundance: -; j_gene: TRBJ2-5; CDR3aa: CSAGTSGSGETQYF; CDR3nt: TGCAGCGCCGGGACTAGCGGGAGTGGGGAGACCCAGTACTTC
v_gene: TRBV25-1; d_gene: -; abundance: many; j_gene: TRBJ1-2; CDR3aa: CASSESGGYTF; CDR3nt: TGTGCCAGCAGTGAATCGGGCGGCTACACCTTC
v_gene: TRBV5-1; d_gene: -; abundance: once; j_gene: TRBJ2-7; CDR3aa: CASSQTGDPTYEQYF; CDR3nt: TGCGCCAGCAGCCAGACCGGTGACCCTACCTACGAGCAGTACTTC
v_gene: TRBV29-1; d_gene: TRBD1; abundance: few; j_gene: TRBJ2-7; CDR3aa: CSVGTGYNEQYF; CDR3nt: TGCAGCGTGGGGACAGGCTACAATGAGCAGTACTTC
v_gene: TRBV29-1; d_gene: TRBD1; abundance: many; j_gene: TRBJ1-5; CDR3aa: CSARTGASNQPQHF; CDR3nt: TGCAGCGCAAGGACAGGGGCAAGCAATCAGCCCCAGCATTTT
v_gene: TRBV7-2; d_gene: -; abundance: -; j_gene: TRBJ2-7; CDR3aa: CASSLERTVLSYEQYF; CDR3nt: TGTGCCAGCAGCTTAGAGAGGACAGTACTCTCCTACGAGCAGTACTTC
v_gene: TRBV14; d_gene: -; abundance: once; j_gene: TRBJ1-2; CDR3aa: CASSARDGQNYGYTF; CDR3nt: TGTGCCAGCAGCGCAAGGGACGGTCAAAACTATGGCTACACCTTC
v_gene: TRBV15; d_gene: TRBD2; abundance: -; j_gene: TRBJ2-3; CDR3aa: CATSRGLAGLGPTDTQYF; CDR3nt: TGTGCCACCAGCAGGGGGCTAGCGGGGTTAGGTCCCACAGATACGCAGTATTTT
v_gene: TRBV29-1; d_gene: TRBD2; abundance: many; j_gene: TRBJ2-7; CDR3aa: CSGGTSGYEQYF; CDR3nt: TGCAGCGGAGGGACTAGCGGCTACGAGCAGTACTTC
v_gene: TRBV19; d_gene: TRBD2; abundance: many; j_gene: TRBJ2-2; CDR3aa: CASRTLAGGPTGELFF; CDR3nt: TGTGCCAGTAGAACATTAGCGGGAGGGCCGACCGGGGAGCTGTTTTTT
v_gene: TRBV7-7; d_gene: -; abundance: -; j_gene: TRBJ1-1; CDR3aa: CASSRRGTAEAFF; CDR3nt: TGTGCTAGCAGCCGGAGAGGGACCGCTGAAGCTTTCTTT
v_gene: TRBV7-9; d_gene: -; abundance: many; j_gene: TRBJ2-7; CDR3aa: CASSTAVYEQYF; CDR3nt: TGTGCCAGCTCGACAGCGGTCTACGAGCAGTACTTC
v_gene: TRBV10-3; d_gene: TRBD2; abundance: few; j_gene: TRBJ2-1; CDR3aa: CAIRLAFFYNEQFF; CDR3nt: TGTGCCATCAGACTAGCGTTTTTCTACAATGAGCAGTTCTTC
v_gene: TRBV24-1; d_gene: TRBD1; abundance: many; j_gene: TRBJ2-7; CDR3aa: CATSDPDRSDEQYF; CDR3nt: TGTGCCACCAGTGACCCGGACAGGAGCGACGAGCAGTACTTC
v_gene: TRBV29-1; d_gene: TRBD1; abundance: many; j_gene: TRBJ2-7; CDR3aa: CSVEGTGVYEQYF; CDR3nt: TGCAGCGTTGAAGGGACAGGGGTCTACGAGCAGTACTTC
v_gene: TRBV29-1; d_gene: TRBD1; abundance: -; j_gene: TRBJ1-4; CDR3aa: CSVPGTGDSEKLFF; CDR3nt: TGCAGCGTGCCCGGGACAGGGGACAGTGAAAAACTGTTTTTT
v_gene: TRBV4-2; d_gene: -; abundance: many; j_gene: TRBJ1-5; CDR3aa: CASSQDSGSNQPQHF; CDR3nt: TGTGCCAGCAGCCAAGATTCCGGTAGCAATCAGCCCCAGCATTTT